These 16 T cell receptor beta chains came from one sample sequenced in a study of cytotoxic CD8 clonotypes in ibrutinib-treated CLL. Sequencing was performed with immunoSEQ multiplex PCR; in TCRdb, only in-frame clones are kept and a portion is missing. Seen here are roughly 110,000 clones, more than 55% observed once, and the top ten hold 37%. The input for sequencing was PBMCs, taken after 24 months of ibrutinib treatment. The receptors here all came from a human donor with chronic lymphocytic leukemia.

The chain links TRBV7-3 to TRBJ2-7, with a weak D call TRBD1 (7 bases). CDR1 and CDR2 (germline): SGHTA, FQGTGA. The CDR3 has 14 amino acids. V dropped 4 bases and J dropped 6 bases, with 16 bases sitting between them. CDR3 sequence: CASSYGPGGPEQYF. DNA of the CDR3: TGTGCCAGCAGCTACGGCCCAGGGGGGCCCGAGCAGTACTTC.

V and J are TRBV6-5 and TRBJ1-5, with D perhaps TRBD1 (5 bases). Germline loops: CDR1 MNHEY, CDR2 SVGAGI. The CDR3 length is 14 residues. Trimming took off 2 bases at V and 4 bases at J, with 9 bases between the two ends. The CDR3 here is CASSYRQGNQPQHF. The DNA for the CDR3 is TGTGCCAGCAGTTACCGGCAGGGTAATCAGCCCCAGCATTTT.

This clone turned up a few times. The CDR3 here is CASSDRDRLYEQYF. The CDR3 DNA reads TGCGCCAGCAGCGACCGGGACAGGCTCTACGAGCAGTACTTC. The V and J genes are TRBV5-1 and TRBJ2-7, with TRBD1 matching 8 bases. V dropped 4 bases and J dropped 3; count of bases not matched to a gene: 6. CDR3 length: 14 amino acids. Germline CDR1 SGHRS, CDR2 YFSETQ. Complete variable domain (other parts from reference TRBV5-1 and TRBJ2-7): KAGVTQTPRYLIKTRGQQVTLSCSPISGHRSVSWYQQTPGQGLQFLFEYFSETQRNKGNFPGRFSGRQFSNSRSEMNVSTLELGDSALYLCASSDRDRLYEQYFGPGTRLTVT.

The rearrangement links TRBV6-5 to TRBJ2-2, with a tentative D call TRBD1 (5 bases). The V gene lost 5 bases and the J gene lost 8 bases, with 12 bases spanning the gap. The CDR3 length is 13 residues. CDR1 MNHEY and CDR2 SVGAGI come from the germline V gene. The CDR3, as DNA: TGTGCCAGCAGTCCGACAGTCCCTGGGGAGCTGTTTTTT. It translates to CASSPTVPGELFF.

V gene TRBV30 combines with J gene TRBJ1-1; D is undetermined. V dropped 1 base and J dropped 6 bases, with 12 bases sitting between them. Germline CDR1 is GTSNPN and CDR2 is SVGIG (reference sequence). The CDR3 has 13 residues. CDR3 in DNA: TGTGCCTGGAGTGCCCCAGGAATCTCTGAAGCTTTCTTT. Its translation is CAWSAPGISEAFF.

CDR3 DNA sequence: TGCGCCAGCGCGACGCCTAGCGGGGGCCGGGAGCTGTTTTTT. Amino acids: CASATPSGGRELFF. The chain recombines TRBV5-1 with TRBJ2-2; 10 bases map to TRBD2. The V segment lost 7 bases and the J segment 9 bases; nucleotides outside the gene matches: 9. Germline V lookup: CDR1 SGHRS, CDR2 YFSETQ. CDR3 length: 14 amino acids.

This clone was observed a handful of times. The rearrangement links TRBV28 to TRBJ2-1, with D perhaps matching TRBD1 (5 bases). Germline CDR1 reads MDHEN; CDR2 reads SYDVKM. This CDR3 is built from 16 residues. The V and J ends lost 2 bases and 6 bases respectively, with 17 bases between them. The CDR3 sequence: CASSLSSGNRLNEQFF. DNA for the CDR3: TGTGCCAGCAGTTTAAGTTCAGGGAATCGGCTCAATGAGCAGTTCTTC.

This chain connects TRBV6-1 to TRBJ2-3, with D hard to call. The V gene lost 1 base and the J gene lost 13 bases, with 12 bases spanning the gap. This CDR3 is 12 amino acids long. Germline V CDR1 and CDR2: MNHNS, SASEGT. The CDR3 reads CASSEDLGLEYF. CDR3 sequence (DNA): TGTGCCAGCAGTGAAGACTTGGGCCTGGAGTATTTT.

CDR3 sequence reads: CASSLSPRGRDYSPLHF. CDR3 coding DNA: TGTGCCAGCAGTTTATCGCCGAGGGGGCGTGATTATTCACCCCTCCACTTT. The chain has TRBV27 and TRBJ1-6; TRBD1 matches at 7 bases. J gave up 8 bases and V 0 bases, and 10 bases lay outside the gene matches. The germline V gene encodes CDR1 MNHEY and CDR2 SMNVEV (reference sequence). This CDR3 comprises 17 residues.

In its sample, this clone was seen a few times. The chain recombines TRBV5-6 with TRBJ2-2; no firm D call. This CDR3 spans 11 amino acids. CDR1 is SGHDT and CDR2 is YYEEEE in the germline V gene. Deletions cut 6 bases from V and 8 bases from J, with 8 bases between. CDR3 sequence reads: CASIEKGELFF. The CDR3 DNA reads TGTGCCAGCATCGAAAAGGGGGAGCTGTTTTTT.

The genes are TRBV18 and TRBJ1-2; D unresolved. Trimming took 1 base from V and 8 from J, leaving 14 bases between them. The germline V gene encodes CDR1 KGHSH and CDR2 LQKENI. CDR3 length: 14 amino acids. CDR3 in DNA: TGTGCCAGCTCACCACGAGGCGAAGCTGGGGGCTACACCTTC. Residues: CASSPRGEAGGYTF.

CDR3 loop: CASSGGTAGYGYTF. The CDR3 bases are TGTGCCAGCAGCGGTGGGACGGCAGGCTATGGCTACACCTTC. V usage is TRBV9 and J usage is TRBJ1-2, with a possible D match to TRBD1 (5 bases). The germline V and J ends were trimmed by 3 bases and 4 bases, with 13 bases remaining between them. This CDR3 contains 14 residues. Germline lookup yields CDR1 SGDLS and CDR2 YYNGEE.

V is TRBV6-6 and J is TRBJ1-6; tentative D call: TRBD1 (5 bases). The V end was cut by 6 bases, the J end by 8 bases, with 14 bases between. The V gene's germline CDR1 is MNHNY and CDR2 SVGAGI (reference sequence). This CDR3 has 14 residues. CDR3 DNA: TGTGCCAGCAGCAACCAGGGCCGAGATTCACCCCTCCACTTT. It codes for CASSNQGRDSPLHF.

This clone was seen a few times. Here the CDR3 DNA reads TGTGCCAGCAGGGGACAGGGGAGGTACGAGCAGTACTTC. Amino acids: CASRGQGRYEQYF. The chain has TRBV6-5 and TRBJ2-7; 10 bases map to TRBD1. CDR3 size: 13 residues. Germline CDR1 reads MNHEY; CDR2 reads SVGAGI. With 6 bases clipped from V and 4 bases from J, the junction kept 3 bases outside the gene matches.

The chain employs TRBV5-1 and TRBJ1-6; the match to TRBD1 covers 9 bases. Unmatched junction bases numbered 3, after V lost 4 bases and J lost 7 bases. Looked up from germline, CDR1 is SGHRS and CDR2 is YFSETQ. This CDR3 region has 14 residues. The CDR3 DNA reads as TGCGCCAGCAGCGGGACAGGGCCGAATTCACCCCTCCACTTT. Amino acid sequence: CASSGTGPNSPLHF.

This chain connects TRBV15 to TRBJ1-2; D call uncertain. Germline V gives CDR1 LNHNV, CDR2 YYDKDF (reference sequence). The CDR3 has 14 amino acids. V lost 3 bases, J lost 0 bases, and 8 bases lay in between. The CDR3 here is CATSSNKANYGYTF. In DNA form, the CDR3 reads TGTGCCACCAGCAGTAACAAGGCTAACTATGGCTACACCTTC.